These 22 T cell receptor beta chains were all obtained from the same sample, sequenced in a study of blood T cell repertoires in COVID-19. Sequencing was performed with immunoSEQ multiplex PCR; in TCRdb, only in-frame clones are kept and a portion is missing. The sample contains some 120,000 clones, more than 80% of which appear only once. Sequenced: peripheral blood. The source of these receptors is a human donor in a cohort sampled during active COVID-19.

J is TRBJ2-2 and V is TRBV19; 10 bases match TRBD1. Germline V lookup: CDR1 LNHDA, CDR2 SQIVND (reference sequence). The CDR3 sequence is 18 residues long. The J segment lost 5 bases and the V segment lost 4 bases, leaving 13 bases of the junction unmatched. Here the CDR3 reads CASSRWPPGQGLTGELFF. CDR3 DNA: TGTGCCAGTAGTAGGTGGCCCCCGGGACAGGGGTTGACCGGGGAGCTGTTTTTT.

V is TRBV10-3 and J is TRBJ2-1; 10 positions match TRBD1. The CDR3 totals 15 residues. The V and J ends lost 3 bases and 3 bases, in that order; junction bases with no gene match: 2. Germline V gene sequence: CDR1 ENHRY, CDR2 SYGVKD. CDR3 amino acids: CAISEGTGDYNEQFF. The CDR3 DNA reads TGTGCCATCAGTGAAGGGACAGGGGACTACAATGAGCAGTTCTTC.

This clone was seen only a few times. V usage is TRBV4-1 and J usage is TRBJ1-3; 10 bases are a match to TRBD1. This CDR3 contains 18 residues. Germline V CDR1 and CDR2: MGHRA, YSYEKL. V shed 4 bases and J 4 bases; nucleotides not matched to a gene: 13. This CDR3 is CASSRRTGGTSSGNTIYF. As DNA, the CDR3 is TGCGCCAGCAGCCGACGGACAGGGGGTACGTCGAGCGGAAACACCATATATTTT.

The CDR3 nucleotides are TGTGCCAGCAGTTACCCAGTCTCGGCGGCCCCTAGCACAGATACGCAGTATTTT. Translated: CASSYPVSAAPSTDTQYF. The V gene is TRBV6-2 or TRBV6-3, the J gene TRBJ2-3; D gene uncertain. Germline V gives CDR1 MNHEY, CDR2 SVGEGT. CDR3 size: 18 residues. Trimming pared 2 bases from V and 0 bases from J, leaving 18 bases between.

The chain links TRBV13 to TRBJ2-3; 9 nucleotides align to TRBD1. The length of the CDR3 is 16 residues. V gave up 5 bases and J gave up 7 bases; unmatched junction bases: 13. The germline V gene encodes CDR1 PRHDT and CDR2 FYEKMQ (reference sequence). CDR3 in DNA: TGTGCCAGCAGCCTTACAACAGGGGGCGGCGGGTATACGCAGTATTTT. It encodes CASSLTTGGGGYTQYF.

This sequence joins TRBV5-4 and TRBJ2-1; D is perhaps TRBD2 (5 bases). The CDR3 consists of 11 residues. V lost 7 bases to trimming and J lost 9 bases, with 11 bases between them. Germline assignment: CDR1 SGHNT and CDR2 YYREEE (reference sequence). For the CDR3, the DNA is TGTGCCAGCGGGGAACGGGGTGAGCAGTTCTTC. Its protein product is CASGERGEQFF.

This clone has only one observation. The chain recombines TRBV27 with TRBJ2-7; TRBD2 might be the D (5 bases). V was pared by 3 bases and J by 8 bases, with 20 bases between. The CDR3 covers 15 residues. Germline V gene data show CDR1 as MNHEY and CDR2 as SMNVEV (reference sequence). The CDR3 sequence: CASSLRAAPSLKQYF. The DNA for the CDR3 is TGTGCCAGCAGTTTGCGGGCGGCTCCCTCCTTAAAGCAGTACTTC.

V gene TRBV5-1 combines with J gene TRBJ1-5, with D tentatively TRBD1 (5 bases). Germline loops: CDR1 SGHRS, CDR2 YFSETQ. The V end lost 1 base, the J end lost 1 base, and 9 bases lay between the germline ends. The CDR3 totals 15 residues. The CDR3 protein is CASSLSEGSNQPQHF. The CDR3 nucleotides are TGCGCCAGCAGCTTGTCGGAGGGGAGCAATCAGCCCCAGCATTTT.

The chain combines TRBV5-1 with TRBJ2-5; 7 bases align to TRBD1. The CDR3 is made up of 14 amino acids. Looked up from germline, CDR1 is SGHRS and CDR2 is YFSETQ. Trimming at V came to 4 bases and at J to 2 bases, leaving 5 bases not matched to a gene. CDR3 DNA sequence: TGCGCCAGCAGCCCGGGACAGATACAAGAGACCCAGTACTTC. Its translation is CASSPGQIQETQYF.

The chain carries TRBV29-1 and TRBJ1-6; 9 bases map to TRBD1. This CDR3 is 14 amino acids long. The trim removed 6 bases at V and 4 bases at J, leaving 4 bases unmatched. The germline gives CDR1 SQVTM, CDR2 ANQGSEA. The CDR3 is CSVGTGSYNSPLHF. CDR3 in DNA: TGCAGCGTGGGGACAGGGTCGTATAATTCACCCCTCCACTTT.

The CDR3, as DNA: TGCAGCGTCCACCCGACAGGGGCAGATACGCAGTATTTT. Its protein product is CSVHPTGADTQYF. The gene calls are TRBV29-1 and TRBJ2-3, with 8 positions matching TRBD1. The V gene end was trimmed by 6 bases and the J gene end by 4 bases; junction bases not matched to a gene: 6. The germline gives CDR1 SQVTM, CDR2 ANQGSEA. CDR3 length: 13 amino acids.

V usage is TRBV5-1 and J usage is TRBJ2-7; a possible D gene is TRBD2 (6 bases). V gave up 4 bases and J gave up 3 bases, with 14 bases separating them. The CDR3 consists of 14 residues. Germline V gene sequence: CDR1 SGHRS, CDR2 YFSETQ. DNA for the CDR3: TGCGCCAGCAGCCCCGGGACTGCCGTCTACGAGCAGTACTTC. Encoded protein: CASSPGTAVYEQYF.

This clone was recorded once. CDR3 protein: CASSLVKGGGTEAFF. In DNA form, the CDR3 reads TGTGCCAGCAGCTTAGTTAAGGGAGGTGGCACTGAAGCTTTCTTT. The J gene is TRBJ1-1, the V gene TRBV7-3; no firm D call. Trimming left V 2 bases short and J 4 bases short, with 14 bases between. Germline lookup yields CDR1 SGHTA and CDR2 FQGTGA. This CDR3 has 15 residues. The full variable domain, in which reference TRBV7-3 and TRBJ1-1 provide the parts outside the CDR3, is GAGVSQTPSNKVTEKGKYVELRCDPISGHTALYWYRQSLGQGPEFLIYFQGTGAADDSGLPNDRFFAVRPEGSVSTLKIQRTERGDSAVYLCASSLVKGGGTEAFFGQGTRLTVV.

This clone was seen once. The chain couples TRBV30 to TRBJ1-3; D remains unclear. Germline CDR1 and CDR2: GTSNPN and SVGIG (reference sequence). Trimming pared 4 bases from V and 4 bases from J, leaving 14 bases between. This CDR3 region has 14 residues. The CDR3 reads CAWIVEGRGNTIYF. CDR3 DNA sequence: TGTGCCTGGATAGTGGAGGGAAGGGGAAACACCATATATTTT. Variable domain in full (rest from reference TRBV30 and TRBJ1-3): SQTIHQWPATLVQPVGSPLSLECTVEGTSNPNLYWYRQAAGRGLQLLFYSVGIGQISSEVPQNLSASRPQDRQFILSSKKLLLSDSGFYLCAWIVEGRGNTIYFGEGSWLTVV.

The CDR3 nucleotides read TGTGCCAGCACCCTGAACCTATTGGAGGAGCAGTACTTC. It yields the protein CASTLNLLEEQYF. The V call is TRBV11-2, the J call TRBJ2-7; no definite D call. This CDR3 contains 13 residues. Trimming took 7 bases from V and 7 from J, leaving 17 bases between them. Per the germline V gene, CDR1 is SGHAT and CDR2 is FQNNGV. Full variable domain (rest looked up from reference TRBV11-2 and TRBJ2-7): EAGVAQSPRYKIIEKRQSVAFWCNPISGHATLYWYQQILGQGPKLLIQFQNNGVVDDSQLPKDRFSAERLKGVDSTLKIQPAKLEDSAVYLCASTLNLLEEQYFGPGTRLTVT.

The chain joins TRBV29-1 to TRBJ2-7, with D perhaps TRBD1 (6 bases). Trimming took off 6 bases at V and 1 base at J, with 13 bases between the two ends. The CDR3 extends over 13 amino acids. Looked up from germline, CDR1 is SQVTM and CDR2 is ANQGSEA. In nucleotides, the CDR3 is TGCAGCGTGGACAGCCCTTCTTCCTACGAGCAGTACTTC. Residues: CSVDSPSSYEQYF.

The V and J genes are TRBV5-1 and TRBJ2-1; the match to TRBD2 covers 10 bases. This CDR3 spans 15 amino acids. Germline V gene data show CDR1 as SGHRS and CDR2 as YFSETQ. Trimming removed 0 bases from V and 9 bases from J; junction bases left unmatched: 6. In nucleotides, the CDR3 is TGCGCCAGCAGCTTGGTTCCTAGCGGGAGTTCTGAGCAGTTCTTC. Protein: CASSLVPSGSSEQFF.

The CDR3 is CAWSGVDNSPLHF. The CDR3 nucleotides are TGTGCCTGGTCAGGTGTGGATAATTCACCCCTCCACTTT. The gene calls are TRBV30 and TRBJ1-6; D not certain. CDR1 is GTSNPN, CDR2 SVGIG, per germline (reference sequence). The CDR3 length is 13 residues. V lost 5 bases, J lost 5 bases, and 10 bases lay in between.

The chain couples TRBV19 to TRBJ2-1; 8 bases agree with TRBD2. The CDR3 contains 14 residues. Germline V gene sequence: CDR1 LNHDA, CDR2 SQIVND (reference sequence). V lost 5 bases and J lost 4; bases outside the gene matches: 4. The CDR3 coding sequence is TGTGCCAGTAGTCACAGCGGGAGATACAATGAGCAGTTCTTC. Its translation is CASSHSGRYNEQFF. The complete variable domain, with remaining parts taken from reference TRBV19 and TRBJ2-1, reads DGGITQSPKYLFRKEGQNVTLSCEQNLNHDAMYWYRQDPGQGLRLIYYSQIVNDFQKGDIAEGYSVSREKKESFPLTVTSAQKNPTAFYLCASSHSGRYNEQFFGPGTRLTVL.

The CDR3 sequence: CASNPPGLNYEQYF. The CDR3 DNA reads as TGTGCCAGCAACCCCCCGGGACTTAACTACGAGCAGTACTTC. The chain joins TRBV6-5 to TRBJ2-7; D possibly corresponds to TRBD2 (6 bases). The V gene lost 7 bases and the J gene lost 3 bases, with 16 bases spanning the gap. The CDR3 is 14 amino acids. Germline CDR1 and CDR2: MNHEY and SVGAGI.

In this sample, this clone turned up once. The rearrangement uses TRBV7-2 and TRBJ1-1, with TRBD1 identical over 7 bases. Trimming took 5 bases from V and 6 from J; bases not matched to a gene: 9. Per germline, CDR1 SGHTA and CDR2 FQGNSA. The CDR3 covers 14 residues. Written as DNA, the CDR3 is TGTGCCAGCAGCCCGACAGGGAATAGCGCTGAAGCTTTCTTT. Translated: CASSPTGNSAEAFF.

The chain recombines TRBV6-5 with TRBJ1-2; 12 nucleotides line up with TRBD1. V trimming: 5 bases; J trimming: 4 bases; junction bases outside the gene matches: 5. This CDR3 region has 15 residues. CDR1 MNHEY and CDR2 SVGAGI come from the germline V gene. The CDR3, as DNA: TGTGCCAGCAGTCCACGGGACAGGGGGCCCTATGGCTACACCTTC. It is translated as CASSPRDRGPYGYTF.